This T cell receptor (beta chain) appears in the sequencing data of a study of Ad26.COV2.S vaccination and SARS-CoV-2 variants. Study-level points and caveats: Post-vaccination breadth of spike-specific CD8+ and CD4+ T cell responses was reportedly substantial.

V was shortened by 8 bases and J by 5 bases, with 12 bases between the two germline ends. Germline V gives CDR1 GTSNPN, CDR2 SVGIG (reference sequence). This CDR3 is 11 amino acids long. The treatment here: roughly 19 received Ad26.COV2.S at low or high dose, single or two shots; roughly five received placebo; per-sample allocation not given. Samples were taken on day 63 after the first vaccine or placebo injection. Whoever gave the sample was an adult aged 18-55 years in Boston. Clones were sequenced by immunoSEQ multiplex PCR, and TCRdb holds only the in-frame ones, with some missing. The data show 300,000 to 400,000 clones, around four fifths seen once. About this clone itself: The antigen remains undetermined.

The TCR comes from a person aged 18-65 years who received the Ad26.COV2.S COVID-19 vaccine or a placebo. Material: peripheral blood, obtained in a trial of Ad26.COV2.S vaccine versus placebo. The chain couples TRBV30 to TRBJ1-2; tentative D call: TRBD1 (5 bases). The CDR3 nucleotides are TGTGCCCAAAAGAGGGGTTATGGCTACACCTTC. Residues: CAQKRGYGYTF.